This TCR beta chain comes out of a study of PD-L1 blockade in urothelial cancer. The overall study: Median T cell yield from blood was roughly 150,000.

Time point defined: pretreatment peripheral blood. Trimming pared 4 bases from V and 0 bases from J, leaving 7 bases between. The germline gives CDR1 SGHDT, CDR2 YYEEEE. CDR3 size: 13 residues. The repertoire was sequenced with immunoSEQ multiplex PCR; TCRdb's copy has only in-frame clones and lacks some. The repertoire holds roughly 100,000 clones, with around 92% as singletons. This rearrangement joins TRBV5-6 to TRBJ1-1; TRBD1 is a possible D gene (6 bases). The sequencing here drew on PBMCs, taken around atezolizumab (anti-PD-L1) treatment. This TCR was recovered from an elderly woman with urothelial cancer. The CDR3 protein is CASSRQVNTEAFF. CDR3 in DNA: TGTGCCAGCAGCAGACAGGTGAACACTGAAGCTTTCTTT.